This T cell receptor (beta chain) was found in a study of response to subunit inactivated influenza vaccine. There are many counts of this clonotype. What it recognizes is unknown. This CDR3 is built from 14 residues. J was trimmed by 4 bases and V by 6 bases; bases with no gene match: 4. General study points: Each seasonal flu vaccination may recruit only limited new T cells, authors suggested.

From the RT-PCR reads, TCRdb called clonotypes with MiXCR, one entry per CDR3 protein. This table has roughly 700,000 distinct CDR3 sequences, around a sixth appearing once. Sample: PBMCs from blood, taken roughly 12 days after vaccination. This rearrangement joins TRBV12-3 or TRBV12-4 to TRBJ2-3, with 10 bases matching TRBD2. This TCR was recovered from a man in his fifties or sixties who received an inactivated influenza vaccine. CDR3 DNA sequence: TGTGCCAGCAGCTTAAGCGGGGGGGCAGATACGCAGTATTTT. Translating gives CASSLSGGADTQYF.